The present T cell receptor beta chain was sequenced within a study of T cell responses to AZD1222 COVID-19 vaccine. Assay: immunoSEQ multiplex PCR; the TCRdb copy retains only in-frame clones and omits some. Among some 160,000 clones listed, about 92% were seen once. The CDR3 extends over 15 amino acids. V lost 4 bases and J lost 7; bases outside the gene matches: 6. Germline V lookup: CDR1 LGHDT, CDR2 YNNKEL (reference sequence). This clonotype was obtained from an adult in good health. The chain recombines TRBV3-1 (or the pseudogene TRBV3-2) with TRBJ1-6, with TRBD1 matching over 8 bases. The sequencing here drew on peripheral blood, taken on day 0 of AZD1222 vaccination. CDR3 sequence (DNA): TGTGCCAGCAGCCCCAGGGGGCTTGACAATTCACCCCTCCACTTT. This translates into CASSPRGLDNSPLHF.